Shown below are 15 T cell receptor beta chains from a single sample sequenced in a study of cytomegalovirus exposure and HLA in healthy donors. The PCR contained 60 Vbeta and 13 Jbeta primers. Profiled with immunoSEQ multiplex PCR; TCRdb holds only in-frame clones, not every one. The sample records 150,000 to 200,000 clones, nearly 80% being singletons. The sequencing input was PBMCs. These receptor sequences come from a man over 45 in good health and CMV-seropositive.

V usage is TRBV5-5 and J usage is TRBJ2-7; D is unclear. V lost 4 bases and J lost 3, with 8 bases in between. The length of the CDR3 is 12 residues. The V gene's germline CDR1 is SGHKS and CDR2 YYEKEE (reference sequence). DNA for the CDR3: TGTGCCAGCAGCGTAGATCACTACGAGCAGTACTTC. Translating it yields CASSVDHYEQYF.

This chain joins TRBV6-1 and TRBJ1-4; D is unclear. The CDR3 has 13 amino acids. The V end lost 6 bases, the J end lost 4 bases, and 9 bases lay between the germline ends. The germline V gene encodes CDR1 MNHNS and CDR2 SASEGT. DNA for the CDR3: TGTGCCAGCAGCGATGGCATTAATGAAAAACTGTTTTTT. This codes for CASSDGINEKLFF.

The chain employs TRBV7-9 and TRBJ2-7; tentative D call: TRBD2 (6 bases). The germline V gene encodes CDR1 SEHNR and CDR2 FQNEAQ (reference sequence). CDR3 size: 16 residues. The ends were cut back, 4 bases at V and 0 bases at J, with 16 bases in the middle. CDR3 sequence reads: CASSSEGLINSYEQYF. CDR3 DNA sequence: TGTGCCAGCAGCTCAGAGGGACTGATTAACTCCTACGAGCAGTACTTC. The variable domain in full, with the rest retrieved from reference TRBV7-9 and TRBJ2-7, is DTGVSQNPRHKITKRGQNVTFRCDPISEHNRLYWYRQTLGQGPEFLTYFQNEAQLEKSRLLSDRFSAERPKGSFSTLEIQRTEQGDSAMYLCASSSEGLINSYEQYFGPGTRLTVT.

In this sample, this clone turned up a few times. The chain is built from TRBV18 and TRBJ1-5; the D gene is possibly TRBD1 (5 bases). Germline V CDR1 and CDR2: KGHSH, LQKENI. The CDR3 covers 13 residues. The V end was cut by 5 bases, the J end by 3 bases, with 8 bases between. CDR3 sequence reads: CASSDSYNQPQHF. CDR3 sequence (DNA): TGTGCCAGCTCAGACAGTTACAATCAGCCCCAGCATTTT. Drawing the rest from reference TRBV18 and TRBJ1-5, the complete variable domain is NAGVMQNPRHLVRRRGQEARLRCSPMKGHSHVYWYRQLPEEGLKFMVYLQKENIIDESGMPKERFSAEFPKEGPSILRIQQVVRGDSAAYFCASSDSYNQPQHFGDGTRLSIL.

The chain joins TRBV9 to TRBJ2-3; the match to TRBD1 covers 8 bases. V was pared by 3 bases and J by 4 bases, with 7 bases of the junction left unmatched. CDR1 SGDLS and CDR2 YYNGEE come from the germline V gene. The CDR3 has 15 amino acids. CDR3 in amino acids: CASSGTGSPADTQYF. CDR3 nucleotide sequence: TGTGCCAGCAGCGGGACAGGGTCACCCGCAGATACGCAGTATTTT.

The chain carries TRBV29-1 and TRBJ2-7; possible D gene TRBD1, 6 bases. Trimming took off 5 bases at V and 5 bases at J, with 10 bases between the two ends. The CDR3 covers 11 residues. Germline V gene lookup returns CDR1 SQVTM and CDR2 ANQGSEA. CDR3 DNA sequence: TGCAGCGTTCTCAGGGGACACGAGCAGTACTTC. This translates into CSVLRGHEQYF.

V is TRBV19 and J is TRBJ1-2; tentatively, D is TRBD1 (6 bases). Germline-derived CDR1 and CDR2 are LNHDA and SQIVND (reference sequence). V was cut by 5 bases and J by 8 bases, with 15 bases left in between. The CDR3 length is 13 residues. CDR3 sequence reads: CASSPLGAVGYTF. The DNA of the CDR3 is TGTGCCAGTAGTCCATTGGGGGCGGTAGGCTACACCTTC.

As regards this clone: Distinct nucleotide sequences in the sample also encode this CDR3. This chain connects TRBV7-8 to TRBJ1-2; D is possibly TRBD1 (6 bases). V was clipped by 5 bases and J by 6 bases, with 16 bases between them. The germline CDR1 and CDR2 sequences are SGHVS and FQNEAQ. This CDR3 is built from 14 residues. The CDR3 region is CASSLTPRGDGYTF. Written as DNA, the CDR3 is TGTGCCAGCAGCCTAACCCCCAGGGGTGATGGCTACACCTTC.

The V and J genes are TRBV6-6 and TRBJ2-7; 11 nucleotides line up with TRBD2. Germline V CDR1 and CDR2: MNHNY, SVGAGI (reference sequence). CDR3 length: 15 amino acids. V was pared by 2 bases and J by 2 bases, with 2 bases of the junction left unmatched. CDR3 in amino acids: CASSYRLAGPYEQYF. DNA for the CDR3: TGTGCCAGCAGTTACCGACTAGCGGGGCCCTACGAGCAGTACTTC.

This rearrangement joins TRBV9 to TRBJ2-5; a weak D match, TRBD2 (6 bases). Germline V gene data show CDR1 as SGDLS and CDR2 as YYNGEE. The CDR3 extends over 15 amino acids. V shed 0 bases and J shed 5 bases, with 14 bases lying between them. Written as DNA, the CDR3 is TGTGCCAGCAGCGTAGGGGTGGGGGGATGGGAGACCCAGTACTTC. Protein: CASSVGVGGWETQYF.

This clone was found a few times. The chain links TRBV18 to TRBJ2-1; D is possibly TRBD1 (5 bases). V lost 3 bases, J lost 9 bases, and 15 bases lay in between. The CDR3 is 14 residues long. CDR1 is KGHSH and CDR2 is LQKENI in the germline V gene. CDR3 region: CASSPRIQEGEQFF. DNA of the CDR3: TGTGCCAGCTCACCTCGTATACAGGAAGGTGAGCAGTTCTTC.

The V call is TRBV28, the J call TRBJ1-6, with D hard to call. The V and J ends lost 6 bases and 9 bases respectively, with 12 bases between them. Germline CDR1 reads MDHEN; CDR2 reads SYDVKM. The CDR3 is 13 residues long. CDR3 in amino acids: CASSPLSVSPLHF. The CDR3 coding sequence is TGTGCCAGCAGCCCCTTGAGTGTTTCACCCCTCCACTTT.

J is TRBJ2-1 and V is TRBV29-1, with D maybe TRBD2 (5 bases). This CDR3 spans 13 amino acids. Germline CDR1 and CDR2: SQVTM and ANQGSEA. V was cut by 6 bases and J by 3 bases, with 12 bases left in between. The CDR3 here is CSVGRDVYNEQFF. The CDR3 DNA is TGCAGCGTGGGGAGAGATGTCTACAATGAGCAGTTCTTC.

The J gene is TRBJ1-1, the V gene TRBV6-6, with D unclear. V dropped 6 bases and J dropped 3 bases, with 14 bases sitting between them. From germline, CDR1 is MNHNY and CDR2 SVGAGI (reference sequence). This CDR3 has 14 amino acids. CDR3 loop: CASRDFGWDTEAFF. The CDR3 DNA reads as TGTGCCAGCAGAGACTTTGGTTGGGACACTGAAGCTTTCTTT.

The chain recombines TRBV4-1 with TRBJ1-4; 7 positions match TRBD1. The CDR3 extends over 16 amino acids. V dropped 6 bases and J dropped 8; count of bases not matched to a gene: 15. CDR1 MGHRA and CDR2 YSYEKL come from the germline V gene. The CDR3 DNA follows: TGCGCCAGCAGGCGCTCCTCTAGGACAGGACCAGAAAAACTGTTTTTT. It is translated as CASRRSSRTGPEKLFF.